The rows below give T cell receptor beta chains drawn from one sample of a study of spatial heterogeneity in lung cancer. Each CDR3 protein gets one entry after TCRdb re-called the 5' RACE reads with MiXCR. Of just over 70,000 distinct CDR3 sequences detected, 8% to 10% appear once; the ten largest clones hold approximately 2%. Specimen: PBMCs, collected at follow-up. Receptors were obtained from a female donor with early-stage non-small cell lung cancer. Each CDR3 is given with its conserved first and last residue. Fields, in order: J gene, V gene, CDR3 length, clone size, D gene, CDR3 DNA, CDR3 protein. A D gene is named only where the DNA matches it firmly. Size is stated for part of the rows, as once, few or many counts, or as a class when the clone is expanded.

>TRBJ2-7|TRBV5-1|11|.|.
TGCGCCAGCAGTAGGGGACACGAGCAGTACTTC
CASSRGHEQYF
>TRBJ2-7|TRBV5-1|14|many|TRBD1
TGCGCCAGCAGCTTGGGGACAGGGGTCTACGAGCAGTACTTC
CASSLGTGVYEQYF
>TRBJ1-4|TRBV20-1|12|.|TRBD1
TGCAGTGCCGGGACAGGGAATAAGAAACTGTTTTTT
CSAGTGNKKLFF
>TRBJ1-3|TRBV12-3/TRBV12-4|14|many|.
TGTGCCAGCAGTCCTCGACAGCTTGGAAACACCATATATTTT
CASSPRQLGNTIYF
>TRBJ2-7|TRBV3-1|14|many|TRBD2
TGTGCCAGCAGCCGACTAGCGGGACCCTACGAGCAGTACTTC
CASSRLAGPYEQYF
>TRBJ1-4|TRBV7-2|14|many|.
TGTGCCAGCAGCCGAGCGGGCAGGGGAGAAAAACTGTTTTTT
CASSRAGRGEKLFF
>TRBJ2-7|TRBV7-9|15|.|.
TGTGCCAGCAGCCCGAAGGTGCAGGGGCCCTACGAGCAGTACTTC
CASSPKVQGPYEQYF
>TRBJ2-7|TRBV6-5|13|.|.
TGTGCCAGCAGTTACGCAGGGACCTACGAGCAGTACTTC
CASSYAGTYEQYF
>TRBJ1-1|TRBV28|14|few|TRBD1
TGTGCCAGTGACTCTGCCGGGACAGGAGGTTCTCCTTTCTTT
CASDSAGTGGSPFF
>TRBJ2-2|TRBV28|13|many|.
TGTGCCACCTTCAAGAGTCCGACCGGGGAGCTGTTTTTT
CATFKSPTGELFF
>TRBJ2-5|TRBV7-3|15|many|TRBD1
TGTGCCAGCAGCTTAACGGGACAGGCACAAGAGACCCAGTACTTC
CASSLTGQAQETQYF
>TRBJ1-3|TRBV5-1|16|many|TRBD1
TGCGCCAGCAGCCCGCCGGGACAGGCGCCTGGAAACACCATATATTTT
CASSPPGQAPGNTIYF
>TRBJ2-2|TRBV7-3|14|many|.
TGTGCCAGCAGCCCGCACACGAACACCGGGGAGCTGTTTTTT
CASSPHTNTGELFF
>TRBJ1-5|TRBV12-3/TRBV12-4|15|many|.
TGTGCCAGCAGTAAGGACGCGCCGGAGAATCAGCCCCAGCATTTT
CASSKDAPENQPQHF
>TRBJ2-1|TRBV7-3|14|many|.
TGTGCCAGCAGCTCGGGACTCAAATCCAATGAGCAGTTCTTC
CASSSGLKSNEQFF
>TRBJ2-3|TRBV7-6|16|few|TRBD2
TGTGCCAGCAGCTTAGCGGTGGGACTAGCGGGGGATACGCAGTATTTT
CASSLAVGLAGDTQYF
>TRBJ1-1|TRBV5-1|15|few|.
TGCGCCAGCAGCTCCTCGTACGGGCCAAACACTGAAGCTTTCTTT
CASSSSYGPNTEAFF
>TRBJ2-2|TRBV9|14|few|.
TGTGCCAGCAGCGTCCAAGGACTATCCGGGGAGCTGTTTTTT
CASSVQGLSGELFF
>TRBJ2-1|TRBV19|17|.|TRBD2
TGTGCCACCTCCCACGGACTAGCGGGAGTAACCTACAATGAGCAGTTCTTC
CATSHGLAGVTYNEQFF
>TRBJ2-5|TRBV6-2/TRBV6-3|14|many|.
TGTGCCAGCAGGATGGGACTCTCTCAAGAGACCCAGTACTTC
CASRMGLSQETQYF
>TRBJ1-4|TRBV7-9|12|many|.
TGTGCCAGCAGCTTAGACAGCCGTCCGCGGGTTTTT
CASSLDSRPRVF
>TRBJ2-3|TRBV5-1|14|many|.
TGCGCCAGCAGCTTCGGACTCATAACAGATACGCAGTATTTT
CASSFGLITDTQYF
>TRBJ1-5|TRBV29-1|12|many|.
TGCAGCGTTGTATCCAGCAATCAGCCCCAGCATTTT
CSVVSSNQPQHF